These 23 T cell receptor beta chains were sequenced from one sample in a study of T-cell memory formation after mild COVID-19. TCRdb independently ran MiXCR on the 5' RACE reads; one entry per CDR3 protein. The sample shows fewer than 50,000 distinct CDR3 sequences, around 6.6% of them seen only once. The specimen sequenced was PBMCs or a T cell subset sorted from them (not recorded which). These receptors originate from an adult who had mild COVID-19 (a few samples of this study predate the infection). Cell type and time point are not known.

This clonotype was found a few times. The chain employs TRBV4-1 and TRBJ1-1, with a weak D call TRBD1 (5 bases). The CDR3 totals 17 residues. The germline gives CDR1 MGHRA, CDR2 YSYEKL. Trimming took 1 base from V and 2 from J, leaving 17 bases between them. The CDR3 region is CASSQVARVWGNTEAFF. The CDR3 DNA reads TGCGCCAGCAGCCAAGTGGCCAGGGTATGGGGAAACACTGAAGCTTTCTTT.

This clonotype was seen ten or more times. The rearrangement uses TRBV7-2 and TRBJ2-7; D is possibly TRBD1 (5 bases). Trimming took 1 base from V and 2 from J, leaving 6 bases between them. Germline assignment: CDR1 SGHTA and CDR2 FQGNSA. The CDR3 covers 13 residues. CDR3 DNA: TGTGCCAGCAGCTTAGGACAGCCCTACGAGCAGTACTTC. Its protein product is CASSLGQPYEQYF.

The chain employs TRBV2 and TRBJ2-3; TRBD2 matches 13 bases. This CDR3 is built from 16 residues. Germline V CDR1 and CDR2: SNHLY, FYNNEI. Trimming took 6 bases from V and 0 from J; bases not matched to a gene: 3. The CDR3 loop is CASRLAGGPSTDTQYF. CDR3 in DNA: TGTGCCAGCAGACTAGCGGGGGGGCCGAGCACAGATACGCAGTATTTT.

This clonotype was detected a few times. This chain uses TRBV29-1 with TRBJ1-5; 9 bases match TRBD1. From germline, CDR1 is SQVTM and CDR2 ANQGSEA. The CDR3 length is 14 residues. V gave up 4 bases and J gave up 6 bases; unmatched junction bases: 7. CDR3 DNA: TGCAGCGTTGGACAGGGGGGTCCCGGTCAGCCCCAGCATTTT. Its translation is CSVGQGGPGQPQHF.

The chain combines TRBV6-5 with TRBJ1-2; TRBD1 matches at 11 bases. The V and J ends lost 6 bases and 2 bases, in that order; junction bases with no gene match: 2. Looked up from germline, CDR1 is MNHEY and CDR2 is SVGAGI. There are 14 residues in the CDR3. The CDR3 DNA follows: TGTGCCAGCAGGGGGGACAGGGGGAACTATGGCTACACCTTC. Its protein is CASRGDRGNYGYTF.

This clonotype was counted a few times. The V and J genes are TRBV6-6 and TRBJ2-3; D ambiguous. Germline V lookup: CDR1 MNHNY, CDR2 SVGAGI (reference sequence). With 0 bases removed from V and 6 bases from J, the gap between germline ends came to 4 bases. The CDR3 covers 12 residues. The CDR3 loop reads CASSYSQDTQYF. In DNA, the CDR3 is TGTGCCAGCAGTTACTCTCAGGATACGCAGTATTTT.

This clonotype was counted between two and nine times. The genes are TRBV10-3 and TRBJ1-3; TRBD1 matches 7 bases. This CDR3 is 15 amino acids long. Germline loops: CDR1 ENHRY, CDR2 SYGVKD. The V and J ends lost 6 bases and 4 bases, in that order; junction bases with no gene match: 9. CDR3 nucleotides: TGTGCCATCAGCCGGGAGACAGGGACCGGAAACACCATATATTTT. This sequence encodes CAISRETGTGNTIYF.

This sequence joins TRBV7-2 and TRBJ1-4; TRBD1 is a possible D gene (5 bases). CDR1 is SGHTA, CDR2 FQGNSA, per germline. Trimming cost V 5 bases and J 5 bases, with 12 bases left between them. The CDR3 runs 14 residues. CDR3 residues: CASSPGAENEKLFF. DNA of the CDR3: TGTGCCAGCAGCCCCGGGGCGGAAAATGAAAAACTGTTTTTT.

This clonotype was recorded at least ten times. The chain recombines TRBV24-1 with TRBJ2-3; D gene ambiguous. The CDR3 has 13 amino acids. Trimming stripped 8 bases from V and 1 base from J, with 9 bases between. Germline V gene data show CDR1 as KGHDR and CDR2 as SFDVKD. The CDR3 spells CATMARGTDTQYF. CDR3 bases: TGTGCCACCATGGCGCGTGGCACAGATACGCAGTATTTT.

This clonotype was recorded at least ten times. The genes are TRBV3-1 and TRBJ2-2, with 10 bases fitting TRBD2. The V gene end was trimmed by 0 bases and the J gene end by 4 bases; junction bases not matched to a gene: 5. CDR3 size: 17 residues. The germline V gene encodes CDR1 LGHDT and CDR2 YNNKEL (reference sequence). This chain's CDR3 is CASSQESLAGVTGELFF. CDR3 DNA: TGTGCCAGCAGCCAAGAGTCGCTAGCGGGAGTCACCGGGGAGCTGTTTTTT.

This clonotype has only a few counts. The rearrangement links TRBV5-4 to TRBJ2-7; D call uncertain. Trimming pared 4 bases from V and 5 bases from J, leaving 13 bases between. Germline CDR1 is SGHNT and CDR2 is YYREEE (reference sequence). The CDR3 spans 13 residues. CDR3 sequence: CASSANTKNEQYF. CDR3 nucleotide sequence: TGTGCCAGCAGCGCCAATACTAAGAACGAGCAGTACTTC.

This clonotype was detected many times. The chain is built from TRBV2 and TRBJ2-5; a possible D gene is TRBD2 (5 bases). V was cut by 8 bases and J by 1 base, with 11 bases left in between. This CDR3 is 13 amino acids long. CDR1 is SNHLY and CDR2 is FYNNEI in the germline V gene. The CDR3 region is CASGKEVQETQYF. DNA for the CDR3: TGTGCCAGCGGGAAGGAGGTCCAAGAGACCCAGTACTTC.

The sample holds many counts of this clonotype. This chain connects TRBV20-1 to TRBJ2-1; 7 bases agree with TRBD2. The CDR3 runs to 13 residues. Germline V gene sequence: CDR1 DFQATT, CDR2 SNEGSKA (reference sequence). CDR3 nucleotides: TGCAGCGAATCTAGCGGACAAGACAATGAGCAGTTCTTC. It translates to CSESSGQDNEQFF.

V and J are TRBV12-3 or TRBV12-4 and TRBJ2-1; D remains ambiguous. The CDR3 length is 15 residues. V lost 2 bases to trimming and J lost 6 bases, with 14 bases between them. As DNA, the CDR3 is TGTGCCAGCAGTTTATACGCGGTTTTGCGCAATGAGCAGTTCTTC. Protein sequence: CASSLYAVLRNEQFF.

The chain carries TRBV2 and TRBJ2-7, with 9 bases fitting TRBD1. The CDR3 extends over 14 amino acids. CDR1 is SNHLY and CDR2 is FYNNEI in the germline V gene. V was clipped by 7 bases and J by 6 bases; unmatched bases: 10. CDR3 loop: CASKWGQGNGEQYF. The CDR3 DNA reads TGTGCCAGCAAGTGGGGACAGGGAAATGGCGAGCAGTACTTC. The full variable domain, in which reference TRBV2 and TRBJ2-7 provide the parts outside the CDR3, is EPEVTQTPSHQVTQMGQEVILRCVPISNHLYFYWYRQILGQKVEFLVSFYNNEISEKSEIFDDQFSVERPDGSNFTLKIRSTKLEDSAMYFCASKWGQGNGEQYFGPGTRLTVT.

J is TRBJ2-2 and V is TRBV2; D is ambiguous. Germline V CDR1 and CDR2: SNHLY, FYNNEI. CDR3 length: 13 residues. Between the trimmed V and J ends, which lost 4 bases and 2 bases, there was a span of 5 bases. The CDR3 DNA is TGTGCCAGCAGTGGCTACAACACCGGGGAGCTGTTTTTT. Translated: CASSGYNTGELFF.

This chain joins TRBV5-1 and TRBJ2-3; D is unclear. The CDR3 consists of 13 residues. Deletions cut 4 bases from V and 2 bases from J, with 8 bases between. Per germline, CDR1 SGHRS and CDR2 YFSETQ. The CDR3 here is CASSTQNTDTQYF. The CDR3 DNA reads as TGCGCCAGCAGCACCCAGAACACAGATACGCAGTATTTT.

This clonotype was detected only a few times. The gene calls are TRBV2 and TRBJ2-1; tentatively, D is TRBD2 (6 bases). There are 15 residues in the CDR3. Looked up from germline, CDR1 is SNHLY and CDR2 is FYNNEI. The V end was cut by 5 bases, the J end by 5 bases, with 16 bases between. The CDR3 DNA follows: TGTGCCAGCAGTCTTAGCGGAGCCTTGAACAATGAGCAGTTCTTC. This sequence encodes CASSLSGALNNEQFF.

The sample holds a few counts of this clonotype. The V gene is TRBV6-5, the J gene TRBJ1-2, with D possibly matching TRBD1 (5 bases). The CDR3 loop spans 16 amino acids. Germline values: CDR1 MNHEY, CDR2 SVGAGI. Trimming cost V 0 bases and J 2 bases, with 13 bases left between them. The CDR3 DNA follows: TGTGCCAGCAGTTACTCGATTGGGGGGGACAACTATGGCTACACCTTC. It specifies CASSYSIGGDNYGYTF.

This clonotype was counted between two and nine times. The chain couples TRBV6-1 to TRBJ2-3, with 7 bases aligning to TRBD2. Losses at the gene ends were 2 bases for V and 5 bases for J; bases not matched to a gene: 10. This CDR3 is 16 amino acids long. Germline V lookup: CDR1 MNHNS, CDR2 SASEGT. The CDR3 region has the DNA TGTGCCAGCAGTGAAAGGGCGGTGGGAGGGGTAGATACGCAGTATTTT. The encoded protein is CASSERAVGGVDTQYF.

The chain uses TRBV28 and TRBJ1-6; the match to TRBD1 covers 7 bases. The CDR3 sequence is 15 residues long. Germline V gives CDR1 MDHEN, CDR2 SYDVKM. V dropped 5 bases and J dropped 6; count of bases not matched to a gene: 7. Here the CDR3 reads CASSPRQGGNSPLHF. CDR3 nucleotide sequence: TGTGCCAGCAGTCCGCGACAGGGAGGTAATTCACCCCTCCACTTT.

This clonotype appeared a few times. The V gene is TRBV5-4, the J gene TRBJ2-1; 8 bases align to TRBD2. Germline V gene sequence: CDR1 SGHNT, CDR2 YYREEE (reference sequence). The ends lost 7 bases at V and 8 bases at J; junction bases unmatched: 14. CDR3 length: 15 amino acids. The CDR3 is CASRPGLEGGDEQFF. The CDR3 bases are TGTGCCAGCCGTCCGGGACTAGAGGGGGGCGATGAGCAGTTCTTC.

The genes are TRBV2 and TRBJ2-7; D is uncertain. CDR3 length equals 14 residues. The V gene's germline CDR1 is SNHLY and CDR2 FYNNEI. V was shortened by 8 bases and J by 0 bases, with 14 bases between the two germline ends. The CDR3 here is CASVPMSNSYEQYF. CDR3 DNA sequence: TGTGCCAGCGTCCCTATGTCGAACTCCTACGAGCAGTACTTC. The entire variable domain, with the rest obtained from reference TRBV2 and TRBJ2-7, is as follows: EPEVTQTPSHQVTQMGQEVILRCVPISNHLYFYWYRQILGQKVEFLVSFYNNEISEKSEIFDDQFSVERPDGSNFTLKIRSTKLEDSAMYFCASVPMSNSYEQYFGPGTRLTVT.